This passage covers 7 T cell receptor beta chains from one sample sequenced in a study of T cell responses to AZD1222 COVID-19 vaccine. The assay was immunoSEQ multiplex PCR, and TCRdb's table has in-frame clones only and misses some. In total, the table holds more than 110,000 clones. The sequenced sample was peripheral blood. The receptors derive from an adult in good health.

CDR3: CASTPTGFNSPLHF. The CDR3 nucleotides read TGTGCCAGCACCCCAACAGGGTTTAATTCACCCCTCCACTTT. The J gene is TRBJ1-6, the V gene TRBV25-1; weak D call: TRBD1 (6 bases). V was pared by 7 bases and J by 6 bases, with 13 bases between. The CDR3 consists of 14 residues. Germline assignment: CDR1 MGHDK and CDR2 SYGVNS.

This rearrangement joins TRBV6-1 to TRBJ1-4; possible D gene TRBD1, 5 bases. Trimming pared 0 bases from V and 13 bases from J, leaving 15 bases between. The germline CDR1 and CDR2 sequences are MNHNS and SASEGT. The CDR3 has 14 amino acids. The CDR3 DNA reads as TGTGCCAGCAGTGAAGCGGTCCGGGGGGAACCACTGTTTTTT. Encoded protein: CASSEAVRGEPLFF.

The CDR3 loop reads CASSQGQTNEKLFF. CDR3 coding DNA: TGTGCCAGCAGCCAGGGACAGACCAATGAAAAACTGTTTTTT. The V and J genes are TRBV3-1 (or the pseudogene TRBV3-2) and TRBJ1-4; 7 bases agree with TRBD1. Germline CDR1 and CDR2: LGHDT and YNNKEL (reference sequence). This CDR3 comprises 14 residues. Losses at the gene ends were 3 bases for V and 5 bases for J; bases not matched to a gene: 3.

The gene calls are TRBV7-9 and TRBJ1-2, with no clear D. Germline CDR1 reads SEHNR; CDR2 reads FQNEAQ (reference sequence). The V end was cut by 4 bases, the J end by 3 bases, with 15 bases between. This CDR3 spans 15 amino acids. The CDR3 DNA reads TGTGCCAGCAGCTCCCCGGGTGCTGGCGACTATGGCTACACCTTC. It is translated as CASSSPGAGDYGYTF.

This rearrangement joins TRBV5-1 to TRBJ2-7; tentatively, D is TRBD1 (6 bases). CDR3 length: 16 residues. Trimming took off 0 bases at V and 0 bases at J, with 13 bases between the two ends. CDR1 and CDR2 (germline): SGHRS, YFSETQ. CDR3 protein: CASSLEGRGSSYEQYF. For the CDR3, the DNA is TGCGCCAGCAGCTTGGAAGGCAGGGGAAGCTCCTACGAGCAGTACTTC.

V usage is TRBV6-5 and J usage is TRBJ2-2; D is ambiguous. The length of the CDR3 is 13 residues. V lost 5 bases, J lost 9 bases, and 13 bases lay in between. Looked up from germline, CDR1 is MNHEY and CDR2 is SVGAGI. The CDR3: CASSRTVGRELFF. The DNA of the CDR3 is TGTGCCAGCAGTCGTACAGTAGGCCGGGAGCTGTTTTTT.

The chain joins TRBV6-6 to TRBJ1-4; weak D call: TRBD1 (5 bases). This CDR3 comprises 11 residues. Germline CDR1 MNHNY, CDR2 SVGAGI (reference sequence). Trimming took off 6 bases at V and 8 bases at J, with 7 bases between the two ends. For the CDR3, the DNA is TGTGCCAGCAGGGGGGGGGAAAAACTGTTTTTT. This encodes CASRGGEKLFF.